One T cell receptor (beta chain) is described in this entry. What it binds is not known. The use of a sample-barcoded 5' primer and a J-beta primer mix characterized a second PCR of roughly 7 to 12 cycles. Each cDNA molecule, via a template-switch adaptor with 12 random nucleotides, was tagged. One entry per CDR3 protein results from TCRdb running MiXCR on the 5' RACE reads. The table has approximately 800,000 distinct CDR3 sequences, around 36% seen once; the top ten hold 10% to 15%. Per germline, CDR1 MNHEY and CDR2 SVGEGT. The CDR3 covers 13 residues. Trimming removed 2 bases from V and 10 bases from J; junction bases left unmatched: 6. The entry originates in a study of blood T cells in healthy people across ages. Findings and limits, study-wide: A strong correlation was seen between TCR beta diversity and naive T cell percentage.

The TCR sequence derives from a man younger than 35 in good health. The chain combines TRBV6-2 or TRBV6-3 with TRBJ2-5, with TRBD1 matching over 8 bases. The sample consisted of blood. The CDR3 DNA reads TGTGCCAGCAGTTACATGACAGGGGATGGCCAGTACTTC. Protein sequence: CASSYMTGDGQYF.